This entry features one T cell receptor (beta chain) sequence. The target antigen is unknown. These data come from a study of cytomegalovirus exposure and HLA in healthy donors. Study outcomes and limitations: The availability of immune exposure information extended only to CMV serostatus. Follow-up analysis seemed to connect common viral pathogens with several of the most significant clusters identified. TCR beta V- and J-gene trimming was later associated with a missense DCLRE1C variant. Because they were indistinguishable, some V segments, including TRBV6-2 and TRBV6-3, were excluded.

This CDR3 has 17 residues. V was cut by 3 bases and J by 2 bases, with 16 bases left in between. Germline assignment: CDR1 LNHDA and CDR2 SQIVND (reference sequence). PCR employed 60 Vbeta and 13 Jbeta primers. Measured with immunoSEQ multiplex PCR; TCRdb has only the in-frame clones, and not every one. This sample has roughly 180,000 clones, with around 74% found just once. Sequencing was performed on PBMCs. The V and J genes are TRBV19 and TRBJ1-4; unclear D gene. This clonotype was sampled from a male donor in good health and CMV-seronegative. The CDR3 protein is CASSILSDSGTNEKLFF. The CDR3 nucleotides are TGTGCCAGTAGTATCCTGTCGGACTCCGGGACTAATGAAAAACTGTTTTTT. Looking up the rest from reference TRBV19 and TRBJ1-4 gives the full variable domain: DGGITQSPKYLFRKEGQNVTLSCEQNLNHDAMYWYRQDPGQGLRLIYYSQIVNDFQKGDIAEGYSVSREKKESFPLTVTSAQKNPTAFYLCASSILSDSGTNEKLFFGSGTQLSVL.